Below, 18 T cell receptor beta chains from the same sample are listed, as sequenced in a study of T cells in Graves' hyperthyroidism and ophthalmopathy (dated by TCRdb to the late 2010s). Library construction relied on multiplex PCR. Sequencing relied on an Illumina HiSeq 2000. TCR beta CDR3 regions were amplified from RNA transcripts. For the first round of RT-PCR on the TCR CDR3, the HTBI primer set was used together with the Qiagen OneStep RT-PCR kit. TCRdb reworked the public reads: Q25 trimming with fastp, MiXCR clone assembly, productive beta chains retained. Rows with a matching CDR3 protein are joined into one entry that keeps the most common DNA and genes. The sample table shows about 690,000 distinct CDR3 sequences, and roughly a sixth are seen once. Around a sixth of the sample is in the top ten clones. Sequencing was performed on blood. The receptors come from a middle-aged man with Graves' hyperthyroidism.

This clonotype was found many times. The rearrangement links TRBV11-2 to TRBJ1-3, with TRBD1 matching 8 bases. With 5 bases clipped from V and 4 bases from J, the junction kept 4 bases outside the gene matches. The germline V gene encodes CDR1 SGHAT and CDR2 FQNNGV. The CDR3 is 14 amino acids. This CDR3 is CASSPGTGGNTIYF. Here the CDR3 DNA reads TGTGCCAGCAGCCCAGGGACAGGCGGAAACACCATATATTTT.

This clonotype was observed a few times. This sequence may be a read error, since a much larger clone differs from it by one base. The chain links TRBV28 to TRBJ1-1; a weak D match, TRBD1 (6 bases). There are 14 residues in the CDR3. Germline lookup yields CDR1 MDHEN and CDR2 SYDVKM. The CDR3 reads CASSPGLGDTKAFF. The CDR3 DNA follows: TGTGCCAGCAGTCCGGGACTAGGGGACACTAAAGCTTTCTTT.

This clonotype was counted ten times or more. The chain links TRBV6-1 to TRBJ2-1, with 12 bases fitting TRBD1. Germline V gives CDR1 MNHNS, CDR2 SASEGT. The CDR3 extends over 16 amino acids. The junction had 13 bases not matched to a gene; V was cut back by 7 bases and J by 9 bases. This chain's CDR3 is CASTDSGTGGWGEQFF. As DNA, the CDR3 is TGTGCCAGCACCGACTCCGGGACAGGGGGCTGGGGTGAGCAGTTCTTC.

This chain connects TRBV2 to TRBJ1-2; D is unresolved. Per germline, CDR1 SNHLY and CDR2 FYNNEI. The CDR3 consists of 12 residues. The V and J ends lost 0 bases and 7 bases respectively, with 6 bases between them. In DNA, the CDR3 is TGTGCCAGCAGTGAAGCAACGGTTGGCTACACCTTC. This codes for CASSEATVGYTF.

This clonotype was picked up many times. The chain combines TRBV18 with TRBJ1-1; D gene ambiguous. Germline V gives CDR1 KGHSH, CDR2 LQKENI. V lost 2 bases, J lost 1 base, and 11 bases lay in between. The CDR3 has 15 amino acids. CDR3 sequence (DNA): TGTGCCAGCTCACCAAGCCTCGGGGAGAACACTGAAGCTTTCTTT. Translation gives CASSPSLGENTEAFF.

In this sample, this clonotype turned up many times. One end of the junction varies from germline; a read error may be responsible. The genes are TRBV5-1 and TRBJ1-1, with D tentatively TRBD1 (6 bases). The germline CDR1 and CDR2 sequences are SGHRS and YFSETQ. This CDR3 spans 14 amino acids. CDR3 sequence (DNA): TGTGCCAGCAGCCCCCGGGGGGCTAACACTGAAGCTTTCTTT. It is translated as CASSPRGANTEAFF.

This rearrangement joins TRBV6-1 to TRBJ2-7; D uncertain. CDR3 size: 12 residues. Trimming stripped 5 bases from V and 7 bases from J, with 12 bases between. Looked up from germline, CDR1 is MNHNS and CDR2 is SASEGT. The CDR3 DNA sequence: TGTGCCAGCAGTAACTATGCTGGAGAGCAGTACTTC. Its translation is CASSNYAGEQYF.

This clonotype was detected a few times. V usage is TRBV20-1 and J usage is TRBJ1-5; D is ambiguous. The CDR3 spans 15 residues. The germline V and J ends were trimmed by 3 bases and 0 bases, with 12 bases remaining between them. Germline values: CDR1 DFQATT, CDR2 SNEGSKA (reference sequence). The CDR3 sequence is CSASAGYYSNQPQHF. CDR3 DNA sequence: TGCAGTGCTAGCGCCGGATACTATAGCAATCAGCCCCAGCATTTT.

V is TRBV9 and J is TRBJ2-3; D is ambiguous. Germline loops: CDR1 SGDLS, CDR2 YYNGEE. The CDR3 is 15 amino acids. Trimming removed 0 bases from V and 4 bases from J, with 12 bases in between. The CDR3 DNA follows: TGTGCCAGCAGCGTAGGGGCAGAGAGCGCAGATACGCAGTATTTT. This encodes CASSVGAESADTQYF. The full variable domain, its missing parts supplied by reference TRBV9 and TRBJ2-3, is DSGVTQTPKHLITATGQRVTLRCSPRSGDLSVYWYQQSLDQGLQFLIQYYNGEERAKGNILERFSAQQFPDLHSELNLSSLELGDSALYFCASSVGAESADTQYFGPGTRLTVL.

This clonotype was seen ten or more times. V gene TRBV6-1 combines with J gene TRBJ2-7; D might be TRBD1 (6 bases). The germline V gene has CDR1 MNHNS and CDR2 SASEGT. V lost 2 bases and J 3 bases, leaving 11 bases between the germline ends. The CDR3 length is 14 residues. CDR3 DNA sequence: TGTGCCAGCAGTGAATTTAACAGGGTCTACGAGCAGTACTTC. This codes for CASSEFNRVYEQYF.

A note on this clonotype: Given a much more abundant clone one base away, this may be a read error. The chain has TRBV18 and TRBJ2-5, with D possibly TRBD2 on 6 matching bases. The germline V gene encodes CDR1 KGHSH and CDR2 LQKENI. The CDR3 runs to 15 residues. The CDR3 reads CASSPPTRTQATQYF. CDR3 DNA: TGTGCCAGCTCACCACCGACTAGAACACAAGCGACCCAGTACTTC.

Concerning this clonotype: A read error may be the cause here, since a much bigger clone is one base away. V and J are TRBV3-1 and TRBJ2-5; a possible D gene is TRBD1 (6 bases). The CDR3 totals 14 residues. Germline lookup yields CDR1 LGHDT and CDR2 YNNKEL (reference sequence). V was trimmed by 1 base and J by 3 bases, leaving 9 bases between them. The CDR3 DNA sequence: TGTGCCAGCAGCCAAGTGGACAGTGAAGAGACCCAGTACTTC. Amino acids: CASSQVDSEETQYF.

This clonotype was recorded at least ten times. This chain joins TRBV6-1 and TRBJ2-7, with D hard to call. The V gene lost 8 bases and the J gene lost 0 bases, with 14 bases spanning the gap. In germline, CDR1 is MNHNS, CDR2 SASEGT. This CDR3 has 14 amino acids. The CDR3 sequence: CASASAARSYEQYF. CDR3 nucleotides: TGTGCCAGCGCTTCGGCAGCGCGCTCCTACGAGCAGTACTTC.

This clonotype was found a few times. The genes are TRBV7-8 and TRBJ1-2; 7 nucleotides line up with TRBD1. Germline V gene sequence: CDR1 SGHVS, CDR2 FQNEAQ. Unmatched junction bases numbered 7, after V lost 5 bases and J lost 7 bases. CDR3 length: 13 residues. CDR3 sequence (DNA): TGTGCCAGCAGCCGGAGACAGGGATCTGGCTACACCTTC. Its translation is CASSRRQGSGYTF.

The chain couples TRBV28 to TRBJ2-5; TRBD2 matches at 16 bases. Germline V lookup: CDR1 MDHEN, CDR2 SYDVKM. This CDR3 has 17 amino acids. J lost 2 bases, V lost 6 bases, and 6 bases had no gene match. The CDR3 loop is CASSISGLAGGQETQYF. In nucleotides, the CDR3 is TGTGCCAGCAGCATCTCGGGACTAGCGGGAGGGCAAGAGACCCAGTACTTC.

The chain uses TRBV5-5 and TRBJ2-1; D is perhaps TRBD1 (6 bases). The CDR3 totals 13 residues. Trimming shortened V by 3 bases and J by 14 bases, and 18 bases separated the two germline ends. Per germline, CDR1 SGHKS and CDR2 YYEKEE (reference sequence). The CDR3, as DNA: TGTGCCAGCAGCTCTGGACAGTATGGTCCAGAGTTCTTC. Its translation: CASSSGQYGPEFF.

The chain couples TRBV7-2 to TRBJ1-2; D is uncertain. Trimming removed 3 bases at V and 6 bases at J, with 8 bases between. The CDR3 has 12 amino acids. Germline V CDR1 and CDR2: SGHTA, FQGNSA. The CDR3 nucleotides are TGTGCCAGCAGCTTCAAACCGGATGGCTACACCTTC. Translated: CASSFKPDGYTF.

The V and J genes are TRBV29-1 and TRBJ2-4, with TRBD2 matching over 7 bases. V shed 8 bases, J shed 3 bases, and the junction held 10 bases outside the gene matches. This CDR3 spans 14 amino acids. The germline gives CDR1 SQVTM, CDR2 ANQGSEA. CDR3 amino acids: CSQTPGGYKNIQYF. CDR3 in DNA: TGCAGCCAAACCCCGGGAGGCTACAAAAACATTCAGTACTTC.